This T cell receptor (beta chain) was identified during a study of cytomegalovirus exposure and HLA in healthy donors. On the study more broadly: Earlier work reported approximately 110 million unique TCR beta sequences from about 200 million T cells.

Study results and limitations: The classifier reportedly diagnosed cytomegalovirus status with high specificity and sensitivity. Presence/absence analyses took donor sequencing depth as roughly uniform.

PCR used 60 Vbeta primers and 13 Jbeta primers. Sequenced by immunoSEQ multiplex PCR; TCRdb stores in-frame clones only, minus some. Found here are approximately 53,000 clones, 60% to 75% of them singletons; the top ten hold roughly 9.2%. Donors had nominal health at sampling but likely had unrecorded immune exposures. Comments on this clone: Its target is not known.

The length of the CDR3 is 13 residues. The germline gives CDR1 SQVTM, CDR2 ANQGSEA. The V end lost 3 bases, the J end lost 2 bases, and 9 bases lay between the germline ends. This TCR was sampled from a woman aged 45-60 years in good health and CMV-seronegative. The chain uses TRBV29-1 and TRBJ2-3, with a possible D match to TRBD1 (5 bases). Sequenced: PBMCs. The CDR3 spells CSVDQGNTDTQYF. The CDR3 DNA reads TGCAGCGTTGACCAGGGAAACACAGATACGCAGTATTTT.